The clone carrying this T cell receptor beta chain was recorded a few times. Its antigen is as yet unknown. The V gene lost 4 bases and the J gene lost 7 bases, with 5 bases spanning the gap. The CDR3 covers 12 residues. Germline V gene lookup returns CDR1 ENHRY and CDR2 SYGVKD. From the RT-PCR reads, TCRdb called clonotypes with MiXCR, one entry per CDR3 protein. The sample includes 400,000 to 650,000 distinct CDR3 sequences, roughly 7.9% of them seen just once. The sample is drawn from a study of response to subunit inactivated influenza vaccine. Overall study findings and caveats: Each seasonal flu vaccination may recruit only limited new T cells, authors suggested.

The sequencing used PBMCs from blood, collected 23 to 25 months after vaccination. The clonotype was recovered from a man aged 45-69 years who received an inactivated influenza vaccine. This chain joins TRBV10-3 and TRBJ1-6; no clear D. Written as DNA, the CDR3 is TGTGCCATCAGTGTTGAAAATTCACCCCTCCACTTT. It is translated as CAISVENSPLHF.